This TCR beta chain derives from a study of T-cell memory formation after mild COVID-19. This clonotype has more than one count but fewer than ten. From germline, CDR1 is MGHRA and CDR2 YSYEKL. The J segment lost 4 bases and the V segment lost 7 bases, leaving 7 bases of the junction unmatched. The CDR3 consists of 15 residues. TCRdb passed the 5' RACE reads through MiXCR, listing each CDR3 protein once. The table records 250,000 or so distinct CDR3 sequences, more than 15% of them present only once. This TCR derives from a young man who had mild COVID-19 (a few samples of this study predate the infection). Cell type and time point are not known. The V call is TRBV4-1, the J call TRBJ2-1; 10 bases align to TRBD1. Sequencing used PBMCs or a T cell subset sorted from them (not recorded which). The CDR3 DNA reads TGCGCCAGCACGGGAGGGACAGGGGCGTACAATGAGCAGTTCTTC. As protein: CASTGGTGAYNEQFF.